This entry lists 17 T cell receptor beta chains sequenced from one sample in a study of T cell repertoires in cytomegalovirus infection. TCRdb used MiXCR to reprocess the reads, holding one entry per CDR3 protein. The profile shows hundreds of thousands of distinct CDR3 sequences, 30% to 40% of them singletons. For these receptors, no antigen is known. The sample in question was cultured PBMCs, obtained from culture after CMV antigen stimulation. Source of these receptors: a human donor in good health (CMV status not recorded). Some clones in this sample may be carry-over from other donors' samples.

The chain recombines TRBV29-1 with TRBJ2-2, with TRBD2 identical over 9 bases. J gave up 4 bases and V 5 bases, and 5 bases lay outside the gene matches. The CDR3 covers 14 residues. Germline loops: CDR1 SQVTM, CDR2 ANQGSEA. This CDR3 is CSVHGGGATGELFF. CDR3 coding DNA: TGCAGCGTTCATGGCGGGGGGGCCACCGGGGAGCTGTTTTTT.

The CDR3 region has the DNA TGTGCCAGCAGTCTAGACCTATTCTTGAATGAGCAGTTCTTC. Amino acid sequence: CASSLDLFLNEQFF. The chain has TRBV6-2 or TRBV6-3 and TRBJ2-1; D ambiguous. Germline V lookup: CDR1 MNHEY, CDR2 SVGEGT. This CDR3 is built from 14 residues. The V gene lost 5 bases and the J gene lost 7 bases, with 15 bases spanning the gap.

As regards this clonotype: The junction departs from the called germline gene at one end, perhaps through a read error. The chain recombines TRBV7-9 with TRBJ1-6, with 10 bases fitting TRBD1. The CDR3 has 16 residues. From germline, CDR1 is SEHNR and CDR2 FQNEAQ (reference sequence). CDR3 sequence reads: CASSVAGGTGDSPLHF. The CDR3 nucleotides read TGTGCCAGCAGCGTAGCTGGCGGGACAGGGGATTCACCCCTCCACTTT. Together with reference TRBV7-9 and TRBJ1-6, the CDR3 gives the full variable domain: DTGVSQNPRHKITKRGQNVTFRCDPISEHNRLYWYRQTLGQGPEFLTYFQNEAQLEKSRLLSDRFSAERPKGSFSTLEIQRTEQGDSAMYLCASSVAGGTGDSPLHFGNGTRLTVT.

This sequence joins TRBV7-8 and TRBJ1-4; D may be TRBD1 (5 bases). The CDR3 contains 15 residues. The V and J ends lost 5 bases and 3 bases respectively, with 13 bases between them. Germline V gene lookup returns CDR1 SGHVS and CDR2 FQNEAQ. CDR3 sequence (DNA): TGTGCCAGCAGCACGGGACCGGCGCCTAATGAAAAACTGTTTTTT. Its protein product is CASSTGPAPNEKLFF. Full variable domain (outside the CDR3, taken from reference TRBV7-8 and TRBJ1-4): GAGVSQSPRYKVAKRGQDVALRCDPISGHVSLFWYQQALGQGPEFLTYFQNEAQLDKSGLPSDRFFAERPEGSVSTLKIQRTQQEDSAVYLCASSTGPAPNEKLFFGSGTQLSVL.

This sequence joins TRBV29-1 and TRBJ2-5, with a possible D match to TRBD2 (5 bases). CDR1 is SQVTM, CDR2 ANQGSEA, per germline. The CDR3 covers 14 residues. The V end was cut by 4 bases, the J end by 0 bases, with 12 bases between. The CDR3 sequence is CSVGRRLDQETQYF. In nucleotides, the CDR3 is TGCAGCGTTGGTAGGAGGTTAGACCAAGAGACCCAGTACTTC.

The V and J genes are TRBV5-4 and TRBJ1-2; D might be TRBD1 (5 bases). This CDR3 has 11 amino acids. In germline, CDR1 is SGHNT, CDR2 YYREEE (reference sequence). Trimming left V 4 bases short and J 13 bases short, with 14 bases between. DNA for the CDR3: TGTGCCAGCAGCGGGACTCGTGACGTCACCTTC. Its translation is CASSGTRDVTF.

The rearrangement links TRBV10-3 to TRBJ1-3, with D unresolved. V was cut by 6 bases and J by 0 bases, with 9 bases left in between. This CDR3 contains 14 residues. Per the germline V gene, CDR1 is ENHRY and CDR2 is SYGVKD. The CDR3 protein is CAIRPTDSGNTIYF. The CDR3 nucleotides read TGTGCCATCAGACCGACGGACTCTGGAAACACCATATATTTT.

The chain combines TRBV6-2 or TRBV6-3 with TRBJ2-7; a weak D match, TRBD1 (5 bases). The germline gives CDR1 MNHEY, CDR2 SVGEGT. Trimming removed 3 bases at V and 2 bases at J, with 8 bases between. CDR3 length equals 13 residues. Here the CDR3 reads CASSYAGTYEQYF. The CDR3 DNA reads TGTGCCAGCAGTTATGCAGGGACCTACGAGCAGTACTTC.

This clonotype was seen a handful of times. The chain employs TRBV7-2 and TRBJ2-7; D possibly corresponds to TRBD2 (6 bases). CDR3 size: 14 residues. The V end was cut by 1 base, the J end by 7 bases, with 14 bases between. Germline V CDR1 and CDR2: SGHTA, FQGNSA. The DNA of the CDR3 is TGTGCCAGCAGCTTAGACTGGGGCGCGGGGGAGCAGTACTTC. This gives the protein CASSLDWGAGEQYF.

The chain uses TRBV7-9 and TRBJ2-7; D gene unclear. This CDR3 is 15 amino acids long. Germline V gives CDR1 SEHNR, CDR2 FQNEAQ (reference sequence). V dropped 0 bases and J dropped 1 base, with 10 bases sitting between them. The CDR3 here is CASSLAPSLSYEQYF. The CDR3 bases are TGTGCCAGCAGCTTAGCGCCTAGTCTGTCCTACGAGCAGTACTTC.

This clonotype was observed many times. The DNA for the CDR3 is TGTGCCAATAAACTAGCGGGCGGGACAGATACGCAGTATTTT. This sequence encodes CANKLAGGTDTQYF. The chain links TRBV7-2 to TRBJ2-3; 9 bases agree with TRBD2. Trimming took 10 bases from V and 3 from J; bases not matched to a gene: 8. In germline, CDR1 is SGHTA, CDR2 FQGNSA. This CDR3 has 14 residues. The complete variable domain, with remaining parts taken from reference TRBV7-2 and TRBJ2-3, reads GAGVSQSPSNKVTEKGKDVELRCDPISGHTALYWYRQSLGQGLEFLIYFQGNSAPDKSGLPSDRFSAERTGGSVSTLTIQRTQQEDSAVYLCANKLAGGTDTQYFGPGTRLTVL.

The chain couples TRBV12-3 or TRBV12-4 to TRBJ1-1; perhaps TRBD1 as D (5 bases). Trimming took off 10 bases at V and 6 bases at J, with 18 bases between the two ends. The CDR3 is 13 amino acids. This chain's CDR3 is CATAERWGSEAFF. The CDR3 DNA is TGTGCCACCGCCGAAAGATGGGGCTCTGAAGCTTTCTTT.

This clonotype was counted a few times. The rearrangement joins TRBV7-2 to TRBJ2-5; D is undetermined. V was cut by 5 bases and J by 7 bases, with 11 bases left in between. Germline V CDR1 and CDR2: SGHTA, FQGNSA. CDR3 length: 12 residues. CDR3 sequence reads: CASSPPRGTQYF. CDR3 sequence (DNA): TGTGCCAGCAGCCCACCCCGAGGGACCCAGTACTTC.

The rearrangement joins TRBV7-8 to TRBJ2-1; D uncertain. The ends were cut back, 4 bases at V and 3 bases at J, with 28 bases in the middle. CDR3 length equals 20 residues. Germline V gene data show CDR1 as SGHVS and CDR2 as FQNEAQ. The CDR3 reads CASSSLRSSSVGFGYNEQFF. The DNA for the CDR3 is TGTGCCAGCAGCTCTTTGCGGAGCAGCTCGGTCGGTTTTGGCTACAATGAGCAGTTCTTC.

The CDR3 loop reads CASRHAGLAGEADTQYF. The CDR3 region has the DNA TGTGCCAGCAGACACGCGGGACTAGCGGGGGAAGCAGATACGCAGTATTTT. V usage is TRBV12-3 or TRBV12-4 and J usage is TRBJ2-3, with 14 nucleotides matching TRBD2. With 6 bases clipped from V and 4 bases from J, the junction kept 9 bases outside the gene matches. The CDR3 sequence is 17 residues long.

The rearrangement links TRBV20-1 to TRBJ2-2; D may correspond to TRBD1 or TRBD2 (5 bases each). CDR3 size: 14 residues. Germline V gene sequence: CDR1 DFQATT, CDR2 SNEGSKA (reference sequence). The V gene lost 2 bases and the J gene lost 6 bases, with 13 bases spanning the gap. The CDR3 bases are TGCAGTGCTAGATCCGGGTCGGGGCCCGGGGAGCTGTTTTTT. This sequence encodes CSARSGSGPGELFF.

This clonotype was picked up a small number of times. V gene TRBV10-2 combines with J gene TRBJ1-1; D is possibly TRBD1 (6 bases). The CDR3 is 14 amino acids. From germline, CDR1 is WSHSY and CDR2 SAAADI. V lost 6 bases and J 0 bases, leaving 11 bases between the germline ends. The CDR3, as DNA: TGCGCCAGCAGGGGGGCAAGTATGAACACTGAAGCTTTCTTT. This codes for CASRGASMNTEAFF.